A single sample is the source of the 24 T cell receptor beta chains below, sequenced in a study of CD8+ T cells in alopecia areata listed by TCRdb under 2018. The protocol used for the library was the immunoSEQ multiplex PCR assay. To provide template for TCR sequencing, every sample had RNA extracted and reverse transcribed into cDNA. TCRdb mirrors the immuneACCESS table, restricted to in-frame sequences. Some clones are absent from its copies; in checked studies, under half trace to an unresolved V gene, and the reason for the others is unknown. Counted in this sample were some 130,000 clones; around 49% of them appeared once. The top ten clones comprise 18% of the sample. The time point label of this sample denotes: baseline before oral tofacitinib. Material: CD8+ T cells sorted from blood, obtained at week 0. These receptors were taken from a human donor with alopecia areata.

This clone was recorded a few times. This rearrangement joins TRBV5-5 to TRBJ1-1; D unresolved. Germline values: CDR1 SGHKS, CDR2 YYEKEE (reference sequence). This CDR3 spans 14 amino acids. V gave up 2 bases and J gave up 0 bases, with 8 bases separating them. The DNA of the CDR3 is TGTGCCAGCAGCTTTGGTGGGGTGAACACTGAAGCTTTCTTT. This sequence encodes CASSFGGVNTEAFF.

DNA for the CDR3: TGTGCCAGCAGTTACGAGATGGGGGAATTCACAGATACGCAGTATTTT. Protein: CASSYEMGEFTDTQYF. This sequence joins TRBV6-5 and TRBJ2-3; tentatively, D is TRBD1 or TRBD2 (5 bases each). Germline loops: CDR1 MNHEY, CDR2 SVGAGI. This CDR3 has 16 amino acids. The germline V and J ends were trimmed by 2 bases and 2 bases, with 14 bases remaining between them.

The CDR3 sequence: CASSLDRVTDTQYF. As DNA, the CDR3 is TGTGCCAGCAGCCTCGACAGGGTCACAGATACGCAGTATTTT. The gene calls are TRBV13 and TRBJ2-3; TRBD1 matches 7 bases. With 5 bases clipped from V and 2 bases from J, the junction kept 4 bases outside the gene matches. This CDR3 comprises 14 residues. Germline V gene lookup returns CDR1 PRHDT and CDR2 FYEKMQ (reference sequence).

This clone has more than one count but fewer than ten. This chain joins TRBV10-3 and TRBJ2-1; D uncertain. The CDR3 length is 11 residues. Germline-derived CDR1 and CDR2 are ENHRY and SYGVKD. Trimming took off 5 bases at V and 5 bases at J, with 4 bases between the two ends. Here the CDR3 reads CAISTDNEQFF. The CDR3 DNA follows: TGTGCCATCAGTACGGACAATGAGCAGTTCTTC.

This clone was picked up one time. The chain employs TRBV27 and TRBJ2-5, with D tentatively TRBD2 (7 bases). In germline, CDR1 is MNHEY, CDR2 SMNVEV (reference sequence). Deletions cut 5 bases from V and 5 bases from J, with 15 bases between. CDR3 length equals 14 residues. CDR3 sequence (DNA): TGTGCCAGCAGTACCCAACGGGGGGCGGAGACCCAGTACTTC. Its protein product is CASSTQRGAETQYF.

This chain connects TRBV29-1 to TRBJ2-7; 8 bases are a match to TRBD1. The CDR3 runs 12 residues. CDR1 SQVTM and CDR2 ANQGSEA come from the germline V gene. Trimming removed 7 bases from V and 2 bases from J; junction bases left unmatched: 4. The DNA of the CDR3 is TGCAGCGCCCGGGACAGGACCTACGAGCAGTACTTC. This gives the protein CSARDRTYEQYF.

This clone has a handful of counts. The chain has TRBV5-4 and TRBJ2-7, with 8 bases matching TRBD1. J lost 3 bases, V lost 4 bases, and 3 bases had no gene match. The CDR3 is 13 amino acids. Germline-derived CDR1 and CDR2 are SGHNT and YYREEE (reference sequence). CDR3 nucleotides: TGTGCCAGCAGCACCGGACAGGGCTACGAGCAGTACTTC. Encoded protein: CASSTGQGYEQYF.

This clone was observed a handful of times. The rearrangement links TRBV7-3 to TRBJ1-6; tentatively, D is TRBD1 (5 bases). Germline CDR1 and CDR2: SGHTA and FQGTGA. The CDR3 length is 14 residues. V was clipped by 2 bases and J by 9 bases, with 11 bases between them. CDR3 sequence reads: CASSLAGGGSPLHF. As DNA, the CDR3 is TGTGCCAGCAGCTTAGCGGGGGGAGGTTCACCCCTCCACTTT.

This clone qualifies as medium-sized. This sequence joins TRBV29-1 and TRBJ2-1; D uncertain. The V end lost 4 bases, the J end lost 9 bases, and 7 bases lay between the germline ends. Germline loops: CDR1 SQVTM, CDR2 ANQGSEA. The CDR3 is made up of 10 amino acids. This chain's CDR3 is CSVGGLEQFF. DNA for the CDR3: TGCAGCGTTGGGGGTCTTGAGCAGTTCTTC.

This clone was counted only a few times. The junction and the germline gene differ at one end; a read error may be behind it. V usage is TRBV15 and J usage is TRBJ2-2; D call uncertain. The CDR3 runs to 12 residues. Germline V gives CDR1 LNHNV, CDR2 YYDKDF (reference sequence). For the CDR3, the DNA is TGTGCCACCACCAGAGAAACCGGGGAGCTGTTTTTT. It translates to CATTRETGELFF.

This chain uses TRBV7-8 with TRBJ1-5, with no clear D. The CDR3 is 16 amino acids. Trimming removed 2 bases at V and 0 bases at J, with 11 bases between. The germline V gene encodes CDR1 SGHVS and CDR2 FQNEAQ. CDR3 bases: TGTGCCAGCAGCTTACTGTTCGGGGATAGCAATCAGCCCCAGCATTTT. Its translation is CASSLLFGDSNQPQHF.

The chain is built from TRBV28 and TRBJ2-7; TRBD1 aligns across 9 bases. The CDR3 length is 13 residues. Germline trimming cut 7 bases from V and 7 bases from J; bases unmatched to any gene: 8. The V gene's germline CDR1 is MDHEN and CDR2 SYDVKM. The chain's CDR3 is CASTGTGWREQYF. The CDR3 bases are TGTGCCAGCACCGGGACAGGGTGGCGTGAGCAGTACTTC.

This clone occurred a few times. This rearrangement joins TRBV27 to TRBJ1-6, with 9 bases fitting TRBD1. The CDR3 covers 16 residues. After removal of 8 bases from V and 9 bases from J, the junction contained 14 bases not matched to a gene. Germline V lookup: CDR1 MNHEY, CDR2 SMNVEV (reference sequence). The CDR3 here is CASRSPNRGLGSPLHF. For the CDR3, the DNA is TGTGCCAGCCGTTCACCGAACAGGGGGCTAGGTTCACCCCTCCACTTT.

The chain couples TRBV30 to TRBJ1-2, with D possibly being TRBD1 (5 bases). The V end lost 4 bases, the J end lost 8 bases, and 14 bases lay between the germline ends. The germline V gene has CDR1 GTSNPN and CDR2 SVGIG (reference sequence). The CDR3 loop spans 12 amino acids. The CDR3 DNA reads as TGTGCCTGGACTAGGGGCGCGGACGGCTACACCTTC. This translates into CAWTRGADGYTF.

The chain carries TRBV30 and TRBJ1-1, with TRBD1 matching over 7 bases. This CDR3 region has 11 residues. The germline V gene encodes CDR1 GTSNPN and CDR2 SVGIG (reference sequence). Germline trimming cut 3 bases from V and 8 bases from J; bases unmatched to any gene: 3. The CDR3 sequence is CAWSPGGEAFF. The CDR3 nucleotides read TGTGCCTGGAGCCCAGGGGGGGAAGCTTTCTTT.

The chain is built from TRBV6-5 and TRBJ1-1, with D tentatively TRBD1 (5 bases). Germline CDR1 and CDR2: MNHEY and SVGAGI. This CDR3 region has 15 residues. V lost 0 bases to trimming and J lost 5 bases, with 13 bases between them. CDR3 protein: CASSYSNGGSTEAFF. DNA of the CDR3: TGTGCCAGCAGTTACTCGAATGGGGGAAGTACTGAAGCTTTCTTT.

This chain connects TRBV6-5 to TRBJ2-5; D remains unclear. The germline gives CDR1 MNHEY, CDR2 SVGAGI. Trimming cost V 6 bases and J 4 bases, with 12 bases left between them. The CDR3 length is 13 residues. As DNA, the CDR3 is TGTGCCAGCAGCGACCTCACGGGAGAGACCCAGTACTTC. It is translated as CASSDLTGETQYF.

The J gene is TRBJ2-2, the V gene TRBV29-1; 8 bases match TRBD1. Germline trimming cut 0 bases from V and 1 base from J; bases unmatched to any gene: 4. Germline-derived CDR1 and CDR2 are SQVTM and ANQGSEA. CDR3 size: 16 residues. The CDR3 sequence is CSVEDLGTGNTGELFF. DNA for the CDR3: TGCAGCGTTGAAGATCTTGGGACAGGGAACACCGGGGAGCTGTTTTTT.

This clone showed up just a few times. V gene TRBV5-4 combines with J gene TRBJ2-2; TRBD2 is a possible D gene (6 bases). The CDR3 consists of 13 residues. V was clipped by 3 bases and J by 7 bases, with 10 bases between them. The V gene's germline CDR1 is SGHNT and CDR2 YYREEE (reference sequence). CDR3 protein: CASSSGGNGELFF. DNA of the CDR3: TGTGCCAGCAGCTCTGGGGGGAACGGGGAGCTGTTTTTT.

The V call is TRBV29-1, the J call TRBJ2-1; possible D gene TRBD2, 6 bases. This CDR3 is 13 amino acids long. The germline V and J ends were trimmed by 1 base and 5 bases, with 9 bases remaining between them. Germline V lookup: CDR1 SQVTM, CDR2 ANQGSEA. The CDR3 coding sequence is TGCAGCGTTGAAGGGGACTTGAACAATGAGCAGTTCTTC. Its translation is CSVEGDLNNEQFF.

This clone was seen a single time. This chain connects TRBV30 to TRBJ1-6; 7 nucleotides line up with TRBD1. This CDR3 is built from 13 residues. Germline assignment: CDR1 GTSNPN and CDR2 SVGIG (reference sequence). V shed 1 base and J 10 bases; nucleotides not matched to a gene: 4. In nucleotides, the CDR3 is TGTGCCTGGAGTGGCAGGGGGTCATCACCCCTCCACTTT. Translation: CAWSGRGSSPLHF.

This clone was seen repeatedly, ten times or more. Within the sample, other DNA sequences also encode this same CDR3. V usage is TRBV6-4 and J usage is TRBJ2-2; D call uncertain. V lost 0 bases and J lost 3, with 5 bases in between. Germline V gene lookup returns CDR1 MRHNA and CDR2 SNTAGT. The CDR3 sequence is 14 residues long. The CDR3 DNA is TGTGCCAGCAGTGACTCTAGGGACACCGGGGAGCTGTTTTTT. It codes for CASSDSRDTGELFF.

The chain couples TRBV9 to TRBJ2-7; a possible D gene is TRBD2 (5 bases). CDR3 length: 14 amino acids. Germline-derived CDR1 and CDR2 are SGDLS and YYNGEE. Trimming pared 0 bases from V and 2 bases from J, leaving 9 bases between. CDR3 nucleotide sequence: TGTGCCAGCAGCGTAGGAGGGCCCACCTACGAGCAGTACTTC. This gives the protein CASSVGGPTYEQYF.

The V and J genes are TRBV4-2 and TRBJ2-1, with unresolved D. Per the germline V gene, CDR1 is LGHNA and CDR2 is YNFKEQ. The CDR3 sequence is 13 residues long. Trimming pared 0 bases from V and 9 bases from J, leaving 9 bases between. CDR3 DNA: TGTGCCAGCAGCCAAGATGAAGGGATTGAGCAGTTCTTC. Its translation is CASSQDEGIEQFF.